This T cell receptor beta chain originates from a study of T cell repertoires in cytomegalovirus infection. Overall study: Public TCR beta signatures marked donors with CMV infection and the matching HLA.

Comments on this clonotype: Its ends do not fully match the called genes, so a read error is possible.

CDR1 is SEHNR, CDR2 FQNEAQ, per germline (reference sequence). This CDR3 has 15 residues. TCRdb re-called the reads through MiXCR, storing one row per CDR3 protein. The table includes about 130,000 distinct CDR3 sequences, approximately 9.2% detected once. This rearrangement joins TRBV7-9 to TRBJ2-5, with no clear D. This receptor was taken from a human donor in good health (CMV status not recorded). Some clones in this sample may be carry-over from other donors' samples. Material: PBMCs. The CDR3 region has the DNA TGTGCCAGCACCCTTGGGTCCGGGCCCCAAGAGACCCAGAACTTC. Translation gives CASTLGSGPQETQNF.